The 32 T cell receptor beta chains below come from one sample, sequenced in a study of cytomegalovirus exposure and HLA in healthy donors. It was with 60 Vbeta and 13 Jbeta primers that the PCR ran. Method: immunoSEQ multiplex PCR; TCRdb's copy keeps in-frame clones and lacks some. The sample lists fewer than 200,000 clones, roughly four fifths occurring once. The sample comprised PBMCs. These receptors were collected from a man between 18 and 35 years old in good health and CMV-seronegative.

This sequence joins TRBV10-3 and TRBJ2-3; 7 bases map to TRBD1. Germline loops: CDR1 ENHRY, CDR2 SYGVKD. Germline trimming cut 4 bases from V and 2 bases from J; bases unmatched to any gene: 21. CDR3 length: 20 residues. CDR3 region: CAISGHPMVGDRRSTDTQYF. The CDR3 DNA is TGTGCCATCAGTGGCCACCCGATGGTGGGGGACAGAAGATCCACAGATACGCAGTATTTT.

This clone was observed many times. Other DNA sequences in the sample encode the same CDR3. This chain links TRBV19 with TRBJ1-4; 9 bases agree with TRBD1. CDR3 size: 14 residues. Germline V gene data show CDR1 as LNHDA and CDR2 as SQIVND (reference sequence). The ends lost 3 bases at V and 8 bases at J; junction bases unmatched: 4. The CDR3 spells CASSIRQGGEKLFF. The DNA of the CDR3 is TGTGCCAGTAGTATCCGACAGGGGGGGGAAAAACTGTTTTTT.

This sequence joins TRBV6-6 and TRBJ1-1; TRBD1 aligns across 7 bases. The CDR3 is made up of 14 amino acids. V shed 2 bases and J 2 bases; nucleotides not matched to a gene: 2. Germline CDR1 MNHNY, CDR2 SVGAGI (reference sequence). CDR3 coding DNA: TGTGCCAGCAGTTACCGGGACAGCAACACTGAAGCTTTCTTT. Protein product: CASSYRDSNTEAFF.

The chain employs TRBV2 and TRBJ1-1, with D unclear. Trimming removed 5 bases from V and 1 base from J, with 8 bases in between. CDR1 and CDR2 from the germline V gene are SNHLY and FYNNEI. This CDR3 comprises 13 residues. The CDR3 spells CASSYGQNTEAFF. For the CDR3, the DNA is TGTGCCAGCAGTTATGGGCAGAACACTGAAGCTTTCTTT.

This clone was seen a few times. The V gene is TRBV9, the J gene TRBJ2-1; D not resolved. Germline V gives CDR1 SGDLS, CDR2 YYNGEE. The CDR3 is made up of 14 amino acids. V lost 2 bases and J 8 bases, leaving 14 bases between the germline ends. CDR3 protein: CASSVESRFDEQFF. DNA of the CDR3: TGTGCCAGCAGCGTCGAGTCTCGCTTCGATGAGCAGTTCTTC.

V is TRBV7-2 and J is TRBJ1-2; D remains unclear. The CDR3 has 13 residues. Trimming stripped 3 bases from V and 5 bases from J, with 10 bases between. Germline values: CDR1 SGHTA, CDR2 FQGNSA. CDR3 amino acids: CASSFSPQYGYTF. The CDR3 nucleotides read TGTGCCAGCAGCTTTTCGCCACAATATGGCTACACCTTC.

The rearrangement joins TRBV10-3 to TRBJ2-1; 7 bases match TRBD2. V gave up 0 bases and J gave up 4 bases; unmatched junction bases: 0. Per the germline V gene, CDR1 is ENHRY and CDR2 is SYGVKD. The CDR3 covers 14 residues. The CDR3 DNA reads as TGTGCCATCAGTGAGTCGCGGGAGTACAATGAGCAGTTCTTC. Its translation: CAISESREYNEQFF.

Concerning this clone itself: Additional DNA sequences in this sample encode the identical CDR3. The V and J genes are TRBV7-2 and TRBJ2-2, with TRBD2 matching 14 bases. The V and J ends lost 3 bases and 4 bases, in that order; junction bases with no gene match: 4. Per the germline V gene, CDR1 is SGHTA and CDR2 is FQGNSA. The CDR3 extends over 17 amino acids. The CDR3 DNA is TGTGCCAGCAGCTTGGGTGGACTAGCGGGAGGCACCGGGGAGCTGTTTTTT. Translation gives CASSLGGLAGGTGELFF.

The chain carries TRBV27 and TRBJ1-5, with TRBD1 identical over 7 bases. This CDR3 has 15 amino acids. V was pared by 3 bases and J by 0 bases, with 2 bases of the junction left unmatched. Looked up from germline, CDR1 is MNHEY and CDR2 is SMNVEV (reference sequence). In DNA, the CDR3 is TGTGCCAGCAGTTTTCAGGGGGATAGCAATCAGCCCCAGCATTTT. Amino acid sequence: CASSFQGDSNQPQHF.

This rearrangement joins TRBV6-5 to TRBJ2-1, with 9 bases that match TRBD1. Germline CDR1 reads MNHEY; CDR2 reads SVGAGI. This CDR3 has 15 residues. The trim removed 5 bases at V and 10 bases at J, leaving 12 bases unmatched. The CDR3 DNA sequence: TGTGCCAGCAGTCCGGACAGGGGCCCCGGGGGGGAGCAGTTCTTC. Its protein product is CASSPDRGPGGEQFF.

This clone was observed a few times. The rearrangement uses TRBV18 and TRBJ2-7, with D possibly matching TRBD2 (5 bases). The V and J ends lost 2 bases and 3 bases respectively, with 17 bases between them. The CDR3 loop spans 16 amino acids. In germline, CDR1 is KGHSH, CDR2 LQKENI. In DNA, the CDR3 is TGTGCCAGCTCACCAAGGGAGTGGACGGGAAACTACGAGCAGTACTTC. Its translation is CASSPREWTGNYEQYF.

Comments on this clone: Its ends do not fully match the called genes, so a read error is possible. The V and J genes are TRBV7-9 and TRBJ1-1; a possible D gene is TRBD1 (5 bases). Looked up from germline, CDR1 is SEHNR and CDR2 is FQNEAQ (reference sequence). The CDR3 spans 16 residues. The CDR3 reads CSSSLASQEGRSEAFF. The CDR3 nucleotides are TGTTCCAGCAGCTTAGCTTCACAGGAGGGACGCTCTGAAGCTTTCTTT. The full variable domain, rest sourced from reference TRBV7-9 and TRBJ1-1, is DTGVSQNPRHKITKRGQNVTFRCDPISEHNRLYWYRQTLGQGPEFLTYFQNEAQLEKSRLLSDRFSAERPKGSFSTLEIQRTEQGDSAMYLCSSSLASQEGRSEAFFGQGTRLTVV.

The chain's CDR3 is CASSLRQGSTDTQYF. Here the CDR3 DNA reads TGTGCCAGCAGTTTAAGGCAGGGAAGCACAGATACGCAGTATTTT. The chain employs TRBV28 and TRBJ2-3; TRBD1 is a possible D gene (5 bases). This CDR3 has 15 amino acids. Germline CDR1 and CDR2: MDHEN and SYDVKM. V was shortened by 2 bases and J by 0 bases, with 9 bases between the two germline ends.

The V and J genes are TRBV27 and TRBJ2-3; possibly TRBD1 for D (5 bases). From germline, CDR1 is MNHEY and CDR2 SMNVEV (reference sequence). This CDR3 region has 14 residues. Trimming cost V 2 bases and J 5 bases, with 11 bases left between them. The CDR3 DNA sequence: TGTGCCAGCAGTTTACAGGGCTGGCTAGATACGCAGTATTTT. Residues: CASSLQGWLDTQYF.

CDR3 sequence: CASSARQVLSEQYF. The DNA for the CDR3 is TGTGCCAGCTCAGCGCGACAGGTCCTAAGCGAGCAGTACTTC. The genes are TRBV18 and TRBJ2-7; tentatively, D is TRBD1 (6 bases). The CDR3 extends over 14 amino acids. Germline CDR1 and CDR2: KGHSH and LQKENI. The V end lost 5 bases, the J end lost 6 bases, and 17 bases lay between the germline ends.

The J gene is TRBJ2-1, the V gene TRBV5-6, with a possible D match to TRBD2 (5 bases). V was clipped by 0 bases and J by 3 bases, with 10 bases between them. Germline V gene lookup returns CDR1 SGHDT and CDR2 YYEEEE. The CDR3 sequence is 15 residues long. Written as DNA, the CDR3 is TGTGCCAGCAGCTTGGAACTAGTGGGCTACAATGAGCAGTTCTTC. Translating it yields CASSLELVGYNEQFF.

This clone has just a few counts. The chain combines TRBV19 with TRBJ2-7, with D possibly being TRBD2 (10 bases). Germline CDR1 LNHDA, CDR2 SQIVND (reference sequence). The CDR3 covers 17 residues. Trimming took off 5 bases at V and 4 bases at J, with 24 bases between the two ends. The CDR3 region is CASSRDRASGSAYEQYF. CDR3 sequence (DNA): TGTGCCAGTAGTCGGGACAGGGCTAGCGGGAGTGCTTACGAGCAGTACTTC. The variable domain in full, with the rest retrieved from reference TRBV19 and TRBJ2-7, is DGGITQSPKYLFRKEGQNVTLSCEQNLNHDAMYWYRQDPGQGLRLIYYSQIVNDFQKGDIAEGYSVSREKKESFPLTVTSAQKNPTAFYLCASSRDRASGSAYEQYFGPGTRLTVT.

The chain couples TRBV7-9 to TRBJ2-5, with D uncertain. Trimming stripped 3 bases from V and 5 bases from J, with 7 bases between. The CDR3 is made up of 12 amino acids. In germline, CDR1 is SEHNR, CDR2 FQNEAQ (reference sequence). The CDR3, as DNA: TGTGCCAGCAGCTTTGATCGGGAGACCCAGTACTTC. This sequence encodes CASSFDRETQYF.

This clone was counted a few times. The chain joins TRBV7-2 to TRBJ2-7; 7 bases match TRBD1. J gave up 6 bases and V 5 bases, and 10 bases lay outside the gene matches. Germline CDR1 reads SGHTA; CDR2 reads FQGNSA. The CDR3 consists of 14 residues. The CDR3 DNA sequence: TGTGCCAGCAGCCCACAGGGGTCCAGCCGCGAGCAGTACTTC. This gives the protein CASSPQGSSREQYF.

The chain links TRBV14 to TRBJ2-1, with D possibly matching TRBD1 (5 bases). Germline-derived CDR1 and CDR2 are SGHDN and FVKESK. The V and J ends lost 1 base and 3 bases respectively, with 10 bases between them. This CDR3 spans 15 amino acids. The CDR3: CASSQGQSFYNEQFF. The CDR3 nucleotides read TGTGCCAGCAGCCAAGGACAGAGTTTCTACAATGAGCAGTTCTTC.

For this clone: At one end the junction does not follow the germline gene, possibly because of a read error. The same CDR3 arises from other DNA sequences in this sample as well. This chain joins TRBV18 and TRBJ1-2, with D unresolved. This CDR3 has 12 residues. CDR1 KGHSH and CDR2 LQKENI come from the germline V gene. CDR3 sequence: CASSQSGDGYTF. The CDR3 DNA reads as TGTGCCAGCTCCCAAAGCGGGGATGGTTACACCTTC.

The chain links TRBV19 to TRBJ2-1; no clear D gene. This CDR3 comprises 13 residues. The ends were cut back, 5 bases at V and 10 bases at J, with 15 bases in the middle. Germline V gives CDR1 LNHDA, CDR2 SQIVND (reference sequence). CDR3 sequence (DNA): TGTGCCAGTAGTGTCCCCGGGTCGAGGGAGCAGTTCTTC. Its protein is CASSVPGSREQFF.

The rearrangement joins TRBV19 to TRBJ1-4; 8 bases line up with TRBD1. V was pared by 5 bases and J by 8 bases, with 7 bases of the junction left unmatched. The CDR3 is 14 amino acids. The germline CDR1 and CDR2 sequences are LNHDA and SQIVND (reference sequence). For the CDR3, the DNA is TGTGCCAGTAGTGTGCGGACAGGGTCCGAAAAACTGTTTTTT. This codes for CASSVRTGSEKLFF.

Only a few counts were recorded for this clone. The chain has TRBV6-1 and TRBJ2-7; 8 bases align to TRBD2. The CDR3 covers 13 residues. Looked up from germline, CDR1 is MNHNS and CDR2 is SASEGT. The J segment lost 6 bases and the V segment lost 7 bases, leaving 8 bases of the junction unmatched. The CDR3 DNA reads as TGTGCCAGCACGACGGGGGGGCGTCGCGAGCAGTACTTC. This gives the protein CASTTGGRREQYF.

This chain connects TRBV25-1 to TRBJ2-3; TRBD1 might be the D (5 bases). Germline V gives CDR1 MGHDK, CDR2 SYGVNS. CDR3 length: 13 amino acids. The V end was cut by 10 bases, the J end by 1 base, with 12 bases between. The CDR3: CATTPTGTDTQYF. Written as DNA, the CDR3 is TGTGCCACTACCCCGACAGGCACAGATACGCAGTATTTT. Supplemented by reference TRBV25-1 and TRBJ2-3, the full variable domain reads EADIYQTPRYLVIGTGKKITLECSQTMGHDKMYWYQQDPGMELHLIHYSYGVNSTEKGDLSSESTVSRIRTEHFPLTLESARPSHTSQYLCATTPTGTDTQYFGPGTRLTVL.

This clone came up once. The chain carries TRBV4-1 and TRBJ2-1; D call uncertain. The CDR3 contains 15 residues. Per germline, CDR1 MGHRA and CDR2 YSYEKL. V gave up 0 bases and J gave up 9 bases, with 15 bases separating them. CDR3: CASSQEARIIVEQFF. The CDR3 bases are TGCGCCAGCAGCCAAGAGGCTAGAATAATTGTTGAGCAGTTCTTC.

This clone has a single count. The chain uses TRBV7-2 and TRBJ1-2; D uncertain. Germline values: CDR1 SGHTA, CDR2 FQGNSA. There are 13 residues in the CDR3. V was cut by 0 bases and J by 5 bases, with 7 bases left in between. The CDR3 protein is CASSLASLYGYTF. In DNA, the CDR3 is TGTGCCAGCAGCTTAGCGTCCCTATATGGCTACACCTTC.

V and J are TRBV7-9 and TRBJ2-7, with 11 bases aligning to TRBD2. V trimming: 3 bases; J trimming: 5 bases; junction bases outside the gene matches: 0. The V gene's germline CDR1 is SEHNR and CDR2 FQNEAQ (reference sequence). The length of the CDR3 is 13 residues. The CDR3 region has the DNA TGTGCCAGCAGCTTGACTAGCGGGAACGAGCAGTACTTC. Its translation: CASSLTSGNEQYF.

The rearrangement links TRBV2 to TRBJ2-1; TRBD2 might be the D (6 bases). V dropped 7 bases and J dropped 5 bases, with 12 bases sitting between them. Germline V gene data show CDR1 as SNHLY and CDR2 as FYNNEI. The CDR3 has 13 residues. The CDR3 DNA reads as TGTGCCAGCATAGACGGGAGTAACAATGAGCAGTTCTTC. This gives the protein CASIDGSNNEQFF.

V usage is TRBV2 and J usage is TRBJ2-3; D might be TRBD2 (5 bases). The ends were cut back, 7 bases at V and 2 bases at J, with 16 bases in the middle. CDR3 size: 15 residues. Per germline, CDR1 SNHLY and CDR2 FYNNEI. CDR3 sequence reads: CASNIERQTTDTQYF. The CDR3 DNA reads as TGTGCCAGCAACATCGAGCGGCAAACCACAGATACGCAGTATTTT.

The chain recombines TRBV27 with TRBJ1-1, with a weak D call TRBD1 (6 bases). Trimming took off 1 base at V and 0 bases at J, with 12 bases between the two ends. CDR3 length: 16 amino acids. Germline V CDR1 and CDR2: MNHEY, SMNVEV (reference sequence). CDR3 amino acids: CASSLWGGGVNTEAFF. The CDR3 DNA reads TGTGCCAGCAGTTTATGGGGGGGCGGAGTGAACACTGAAGCTTTCTTT.

The rearrangement joins TRBV5-4 to TRBJ2-3; D is perhaps TRBD2 (6 bases). Germline V gene sequence: CDR1 SGHNT, CDR2 YYREEE (reference sequence). The CDR3 runs to 14 residues. V shed 1 base and J shed 11 bases, with 17 bases lying between them. The CDR3 DNA sequence: TGTGCCAGCAGCTTGCCTAGGGCGGGACGTAAGCAGTATTTT. Amino acid sequence: CASSLPRAGRKQYF. Filled out from reference TRBV5-4 and TRBJ2-3, the complete variable domain reads ETGVTQSPTHLIKTRGQQVTLRCSSQSGHNTVSWYQQALGQGPQFIFQYYREEENGRGNFPPRFSGLQFPNYSSELNVNALELDDSALYLCASSLPRAGRKQYFGPGTRLTVL.